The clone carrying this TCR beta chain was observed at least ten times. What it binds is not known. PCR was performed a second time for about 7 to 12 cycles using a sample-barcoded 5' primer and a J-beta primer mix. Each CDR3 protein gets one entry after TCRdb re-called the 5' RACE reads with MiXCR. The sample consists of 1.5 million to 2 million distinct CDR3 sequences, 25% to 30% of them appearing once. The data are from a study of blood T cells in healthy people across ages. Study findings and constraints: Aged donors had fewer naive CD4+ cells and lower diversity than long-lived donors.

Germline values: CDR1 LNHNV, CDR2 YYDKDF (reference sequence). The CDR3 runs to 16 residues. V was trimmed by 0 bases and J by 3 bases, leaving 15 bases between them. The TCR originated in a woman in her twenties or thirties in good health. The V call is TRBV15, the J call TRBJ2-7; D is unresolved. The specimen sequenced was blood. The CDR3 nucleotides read TGTGCCACCAGCAGAGAAGGAACGGGTCAGCTCTACGAGCAGTACTTC. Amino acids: CATSREGTGQLYEQYF.